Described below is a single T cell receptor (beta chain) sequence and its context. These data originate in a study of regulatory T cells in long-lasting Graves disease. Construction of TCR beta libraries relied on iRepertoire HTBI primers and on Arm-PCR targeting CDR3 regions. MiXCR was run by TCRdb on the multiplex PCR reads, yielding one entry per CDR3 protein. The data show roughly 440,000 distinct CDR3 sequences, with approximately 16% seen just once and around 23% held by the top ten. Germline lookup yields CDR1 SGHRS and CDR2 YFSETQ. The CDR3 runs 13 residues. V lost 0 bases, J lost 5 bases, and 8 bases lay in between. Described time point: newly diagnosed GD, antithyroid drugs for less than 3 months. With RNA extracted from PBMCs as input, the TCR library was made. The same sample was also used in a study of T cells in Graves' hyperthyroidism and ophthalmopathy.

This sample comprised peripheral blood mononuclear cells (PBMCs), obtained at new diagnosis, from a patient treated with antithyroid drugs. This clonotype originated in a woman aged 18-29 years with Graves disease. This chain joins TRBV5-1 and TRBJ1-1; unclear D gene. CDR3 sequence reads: CASSLDGVTEAFF. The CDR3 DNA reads TGCGCCAGCAGCTTGGATGGGGTTACTGAAGCTTTCTTT.